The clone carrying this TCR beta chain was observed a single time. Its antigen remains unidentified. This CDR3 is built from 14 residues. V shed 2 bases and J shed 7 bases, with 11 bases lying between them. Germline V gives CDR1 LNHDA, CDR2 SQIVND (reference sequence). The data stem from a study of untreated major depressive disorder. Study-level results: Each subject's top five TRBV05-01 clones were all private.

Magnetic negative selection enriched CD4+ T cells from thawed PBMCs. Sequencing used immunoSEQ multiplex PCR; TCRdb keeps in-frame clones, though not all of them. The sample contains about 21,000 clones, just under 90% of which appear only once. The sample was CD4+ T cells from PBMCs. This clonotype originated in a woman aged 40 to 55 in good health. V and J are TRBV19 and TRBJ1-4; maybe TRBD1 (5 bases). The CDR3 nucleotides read TGTGCCAGTAGTATAACCGGGGCCACTGAAAAACTGTTTTTT. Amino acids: CASSITGATEKLFF.